This T cell receptor beta chain stems from a study of T cells after yellow fever vaccination. CDR1 is SGHTA, CDR2 FQGNSA, per germline. The CDR3 has 14 amino acids. TCRdb re-derived calls from the 5' RACE reads in MiXCR, one entry per CDR3 protein. The sample yields just over 300,000 distinct CDR3 sequences, approximately 3.9% seen once. This clonotype has a count of ten or more. The chain has TRBV7-2 and TRBJ2-5, with TRBD2 matching 7 bases. The TCR originated in a man younger than 35 who received the YFV17D yellow fever vaccine. The starting material was PBMCs, obtained on the day of the yellow fever booster vaccination. The CDR3 nucleotides read TGTGCGAGTGCGGTTACTAGCGTAGGGGAGACCCAGTACTTC. Protein sequence: CASAVTSVGETQYF.